The clone carrying this T cell receptor beta chain was seen only once. This sample is drawn from a study of blood T cell repertoires in COVID-19. Across the study: COVID-19 samples from acute and convalescent phases originated in the United States, Italy and Spain. PBMCs, B-cell-depleted T cells, or T cells were the source of the cDNA or gDNA that made up the material.

In the source study's methods: Cell counts per sample came from amplifying reference gene primers. Method: immunoSEQ multiplex PCR; TCRdb's copy keeps in-frame clones and lacks some. D and trimming were read from the DNA, whereas the V and J calls and clone size are those reported in that table. Of approximately 97,000 clones listed, 70% to 90% were seen once; the top ten hold about 3%. The sequence was collected from a man aged 50 or older with active or convalescent COVID-19. The material sequenced was peripheral blood.

CDR3 amino acids: CAIRDGTSGGNEQFF. The CDR3 coding sequence is TGTGCCATCAGGGACGGGACTAGCGGGGGGAATGAGCAGTTCTTC. The chain is built from TRBV10-3 and TRBJ2-1; TRBD2 matches at 15 bases. The J segment lost 7 bases and the V segment lost 6 bases, leaving 4 bases of the junction unmatched. Germline CDR1 ENHRY, CDR2 SYGVKD. CDR3 size: 15 residues.